This TCR beta chain was documented in a study of T cell repertoires in cytomegalovirus infection (dated by TCRdb to about 2019). With respect to the entire study: Peptide stimulations targeted recently identified HLA-C-restricted CMV epitopes, whose presentation resists viral immunomodulation, together with well-studied HLA-B-restricted epitopes. The HLA type of each donor mattered for the analysis, because public TCR beta signatures pointed to carriage of CMV infection along with the matching HLA type.

Results the study describes overall, beyond this receptor: The ex vivo response was dominated by HLA-C-restricted CMV-specific TCR beta clonotypes, which also provided the single most frequent clonotype in two of eight donors. Cumulative frequency of public TCR beta family members discriminated carriers of CMV infection plus the relevant HLA type in this cohort and an independent approximately 340-donor cohort.

From V the trimming removes 0 bases and from J it removes 2 bases, while the gene matches leave 4 bases of the junction unaccounted for. The CDR3 spans 16 residues, from the cysteine through the phenylalanine. Solely the CDR3 DNA is kept, with 48 bases framed from the first base. Taken from the germline V gene, the CDR1 and CDR2 loops are SGDLS and YYNGEE. This clonotype was observed a handful of times. It lacks a known antigen. No quality values exist for individual bases; no much larger clone is one base distant. Sequenced using an Illumina HiSeq 1500. The public sequencing data were trimmed at Q25 with fastp and processed into clonotypes with MiXCR by TCRdb, which kept only in-frame beta chains. CDR3 protein sequences are deduplicated, and each keeps its most common genes and DNA. For this sample there are about 160,000 distinct CDR3 sequences; about a fifth appear just once. The ten largest clonotypes hold 20% to 30% of the sample.

The treatment or condition tag for this specimen amounts to: in vitro stimulation with specific CMV peptide epitopes to enrich CMV-specific T cells. This clonotype originated in a human donor in good health (CMV status not recorded). Some clones in this sample may be carry-over from other donors' samples. The rearranged segments are TRBV9 and TRBJ2-1; 8 central bases correspond to TRBD2. The sample in question was CD8+ T cells from cultured PBMCs, obtained from culture after CMV antigen stimulation. DNA sequence: TGTGCCAGCAGCGTAGAGGAGCGGGGGACCTACAATGAGCAGTTCTTC. This gives the protein CASSVEERGTYNEQFF.